Detailed here is one T cell receptor beta chain. Study members were between roughly 18 and 89 years old and lived in some 26 US regions. Participant reports of clinical history set cohort assignment. CDR1 SGHRS and CDR2 YFSETQ come from the germline V gene. Trimming cost V 3 bases and J 3 bases, with 12 bases left between them. This CDR3 is 14 amino acids long. Original data processing: The authors estimated nucleated cell counts from reference gene primer amplification. The protocol was immunoSEQ multiplex PCR, while the TCRdb copy is restricted to in-frame clones and leaves out a portion. D and trimming were read from the DNA, whereas the V and J calls and clone size are those reported in that table. Seen here are approximately 150,000 clones, about 85% observed once, and the top ten hold about 5.3%. This entry is derived from a study of blood T cell repertoires in COVID-19. The wider study: In each case, the material was cDNA or gDNA derived from T cells, B-cell-depleted T cells, or PBMCs.

Source material: PBMCs or T cells enriched from blood (not recorded which). This chain joins TRBV5-1 and TRBJ1-1; D is undetermined. The clonotype originates from a middle-aged woman with acute COVID-19. This chain's CDR3 is CASSYDTFDTEAFF. The CDR3 bases are TGCGCCAGCAGCTACGACACTTTTGACACTGAAGCTTTCTTT.